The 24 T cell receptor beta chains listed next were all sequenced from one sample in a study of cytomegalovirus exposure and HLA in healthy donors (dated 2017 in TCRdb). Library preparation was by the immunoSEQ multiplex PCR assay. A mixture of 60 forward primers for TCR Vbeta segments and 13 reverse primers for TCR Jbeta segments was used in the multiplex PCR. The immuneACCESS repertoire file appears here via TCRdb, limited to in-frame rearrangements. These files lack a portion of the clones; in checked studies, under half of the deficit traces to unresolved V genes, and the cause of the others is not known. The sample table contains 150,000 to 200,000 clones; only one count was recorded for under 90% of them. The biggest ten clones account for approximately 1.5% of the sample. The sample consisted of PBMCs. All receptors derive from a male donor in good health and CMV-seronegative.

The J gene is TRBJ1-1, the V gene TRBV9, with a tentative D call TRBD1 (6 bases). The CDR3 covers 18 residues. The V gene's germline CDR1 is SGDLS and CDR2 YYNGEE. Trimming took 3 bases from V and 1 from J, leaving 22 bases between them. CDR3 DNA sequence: TGTGCCAGCAGCGCATCCGTGGGGAATCGACAGGAGAACACTGAAGCTTTCTTT. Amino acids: CASSASVGNRQENTEAFF.

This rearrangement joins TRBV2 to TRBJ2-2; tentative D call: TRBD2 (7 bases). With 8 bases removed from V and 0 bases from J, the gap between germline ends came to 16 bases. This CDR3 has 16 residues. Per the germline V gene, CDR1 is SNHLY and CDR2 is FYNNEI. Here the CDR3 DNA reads TGTGCCAGCGAGGGGGACGGGGGGCCGAACACCGGGGAGCTGTTTTTT. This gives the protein CASEGDGGPNTGELFF.

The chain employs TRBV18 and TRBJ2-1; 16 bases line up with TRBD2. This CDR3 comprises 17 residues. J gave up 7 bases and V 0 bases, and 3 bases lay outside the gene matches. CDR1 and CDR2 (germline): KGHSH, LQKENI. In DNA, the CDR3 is TGTGCCAGCTCACCACCGGGACTAGCGGGAGGGCGGAATGAGCAGTTCTTC. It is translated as CASSPPGLAGGRNEQFF.

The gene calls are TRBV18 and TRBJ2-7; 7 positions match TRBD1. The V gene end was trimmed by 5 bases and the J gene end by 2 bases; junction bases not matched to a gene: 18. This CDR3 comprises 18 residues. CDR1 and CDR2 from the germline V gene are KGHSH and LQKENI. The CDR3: CASSATNNPGQRTYEQYF. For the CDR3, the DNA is TGTGCCAGCTCAGCCACAAATAACCCGGGACAGAGAACCTACGAGCAGTACTTC.

The CDR3, as DNA: TGTGCCAGCAGACCGGGCAGGGGGCGCGGGGAAAAACTGTTTTTT. This encodes CASRPGRGRGEKLFF. The J gene is TRBJ1-4, the V gene TRBV7-9; 8 bases match TRBD1. CDR3 length: 15 amino acids. Germline assignment: CDR1 SEHNR and CDR2 FQNEAQ (reference sequence). V gave up 6 bases and J gave up 8 bases; unmatched junction bases: 11.

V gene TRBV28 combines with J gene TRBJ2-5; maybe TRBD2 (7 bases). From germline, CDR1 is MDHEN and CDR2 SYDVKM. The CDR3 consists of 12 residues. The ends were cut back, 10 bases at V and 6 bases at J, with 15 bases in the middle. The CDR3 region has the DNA TGTGCCACGGCGGGGGCTCTGAAGACCCAGTACTTC. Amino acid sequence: CATAGALKTQYF. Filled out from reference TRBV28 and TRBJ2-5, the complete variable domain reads DVKVTQSSRYLVKRTGEKVFLECVQDMDHENMFWYRQDPGLGLRLIYFSYDVKMKEKGDIPEGYSVSREKKERFSLILESASTNQTSMYLCATAGALKTQYFGPGTRLLVL.

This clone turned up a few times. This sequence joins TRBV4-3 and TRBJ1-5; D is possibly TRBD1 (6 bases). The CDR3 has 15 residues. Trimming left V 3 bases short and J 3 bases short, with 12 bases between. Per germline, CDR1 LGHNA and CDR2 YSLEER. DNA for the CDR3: TGCGCCAGCAGCCAGGAGGACAGCACCAATCAGCCCCAGCATTTT. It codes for CASSQEDSTNQPQHF.

This chain's CDR3 is CASGLVPPGDTQYF. The CDR3 bases are TGTGCTAGTGGTTTGGTCCCCCCGGGAGATACGCAGTATTTT. This chain connects TRBV12-5 to TRBJ2-3; D gene ambiguous. CDR3 length: 14 amino acids. CDR1 and CDR2 from the germline V gene are LGHNT and FRNRAP. The V end lost 0 bases, the J end lost 5 bases, and 9 bases lay between the germline ends.

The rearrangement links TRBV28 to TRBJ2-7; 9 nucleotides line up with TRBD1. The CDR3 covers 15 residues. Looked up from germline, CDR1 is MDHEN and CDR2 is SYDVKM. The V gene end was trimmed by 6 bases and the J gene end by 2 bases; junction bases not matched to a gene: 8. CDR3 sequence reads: CASSTGQGTPYEQYF. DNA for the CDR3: TGTGCCAGCAGCACAGGACAGGGGACCCCCTACGAGCAGTACTTC.

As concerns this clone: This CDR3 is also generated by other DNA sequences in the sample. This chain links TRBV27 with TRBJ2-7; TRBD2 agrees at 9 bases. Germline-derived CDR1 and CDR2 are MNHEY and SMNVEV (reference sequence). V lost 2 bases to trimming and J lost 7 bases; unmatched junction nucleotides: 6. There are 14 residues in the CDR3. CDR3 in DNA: TGTGCCAGCAGTTTAGCGGGAGGGCCTGGGGAGCAGTACTTC. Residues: CASSLAGGPGEQYF.

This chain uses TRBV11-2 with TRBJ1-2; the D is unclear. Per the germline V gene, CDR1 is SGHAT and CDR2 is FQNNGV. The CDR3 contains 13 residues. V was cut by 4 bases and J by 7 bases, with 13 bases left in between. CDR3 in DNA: TGTGCCAGCAGCTCTACGGCGGGTAGTGGCTACACCTTC. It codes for CASSSTAGSGYTF.

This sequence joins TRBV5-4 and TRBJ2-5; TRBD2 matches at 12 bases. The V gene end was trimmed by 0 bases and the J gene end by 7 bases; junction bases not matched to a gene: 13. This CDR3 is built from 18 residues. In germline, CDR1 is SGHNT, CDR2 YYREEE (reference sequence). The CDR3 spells CASSLASGGAFSLRTQYF. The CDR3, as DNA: TGTGCCAGCAGCTTGGCTAGCGGGGGGGCGTTCAGCCTGAGGACCCAGTACTTC. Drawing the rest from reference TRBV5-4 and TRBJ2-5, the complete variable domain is ETGVTQSPTHLIKTRGQQVTLRCSSQSGHNTVSWYQQALGQGPQFIFQYYREEENGRGNFPPRFSGLQFPNYSSELNVNALELDDSALYLCASSLASGGAFSLRTQYFGPGTRLLVL.

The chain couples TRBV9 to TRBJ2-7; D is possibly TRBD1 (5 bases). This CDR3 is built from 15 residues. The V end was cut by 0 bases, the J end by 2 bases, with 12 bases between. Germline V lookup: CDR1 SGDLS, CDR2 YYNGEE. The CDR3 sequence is CASSVAPQGTYEQYF. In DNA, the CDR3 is TGTGCCAGCAGCGTAGCCCCGCAGGGTACCTACGAGCAGTACTTC.

CDR3 DNA: TGTGCCAGCAGGGCGACAGGGGTAGGTGAAAAACTGTTTTTT. It specifies CASRATGVGEKLFF. This sequence joins TRBV25-1 and TRBJ1-4; 8 nucleotides match TRBD1. This CDR3 contains 14 residues. Trimming took 6 bases from V and 7 from J; bases not matched to a gene: 7. Looked up from germline, CDR1 is MGHDK and CDR2 is SYGVNS.

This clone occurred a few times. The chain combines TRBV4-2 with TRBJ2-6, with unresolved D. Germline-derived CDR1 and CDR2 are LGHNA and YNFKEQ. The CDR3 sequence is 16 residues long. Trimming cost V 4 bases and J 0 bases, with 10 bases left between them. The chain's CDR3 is CASSPEYSSGANVLTF. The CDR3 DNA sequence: TGTGCCAGCAGCCCAGAGTACAGCTCTGGGGCCAACGTCCTGACTTTC.

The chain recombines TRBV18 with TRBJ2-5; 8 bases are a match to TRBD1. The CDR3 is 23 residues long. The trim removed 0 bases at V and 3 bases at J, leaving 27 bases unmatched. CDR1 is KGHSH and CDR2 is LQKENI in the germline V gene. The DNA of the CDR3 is TGTGCCAGCTCACCACCGACAGGGGCCCTTCCCTTGGAGCTATCATTGGCCAAAGAGACCCAGTACTTC. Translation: CASSPPTGALPLELSLAKETQYF.

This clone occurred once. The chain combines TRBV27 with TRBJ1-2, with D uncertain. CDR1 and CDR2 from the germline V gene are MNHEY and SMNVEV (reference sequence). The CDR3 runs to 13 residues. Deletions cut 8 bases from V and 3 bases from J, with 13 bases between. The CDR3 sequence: CASRSGYDYGYTF. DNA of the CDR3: TGTGCCAGCCGGAGCGGGTACGACTATGGCTACACCTTC.

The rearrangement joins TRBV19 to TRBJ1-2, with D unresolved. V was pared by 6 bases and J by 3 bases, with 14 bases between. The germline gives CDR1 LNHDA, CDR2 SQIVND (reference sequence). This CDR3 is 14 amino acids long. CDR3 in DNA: TGTGCCAGTAGGGGTCACCTAGGCTACTATGGCTACACCTTC. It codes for CASRGHLGYYGYTF. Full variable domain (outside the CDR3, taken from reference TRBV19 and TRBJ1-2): DGGITQSPKYLFRKEGQNVTLSCEQNLNHDAMYWYRQDPGQGLRLIYYSQIVNDFQKGDIAEGYSVSREKKESFPLTVTSAQKNPTAFYLCASRGHLGYYGYTFGSGTRLTVV.

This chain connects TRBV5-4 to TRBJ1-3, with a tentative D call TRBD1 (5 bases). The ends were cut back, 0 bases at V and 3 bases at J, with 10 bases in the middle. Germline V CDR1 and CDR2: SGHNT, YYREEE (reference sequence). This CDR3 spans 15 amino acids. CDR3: CASSLGVRDGNTIYF. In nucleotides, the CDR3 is TGTGCCAGCAGCTTGGGGGTCAGGGATGGAAACACCATATATTTT.

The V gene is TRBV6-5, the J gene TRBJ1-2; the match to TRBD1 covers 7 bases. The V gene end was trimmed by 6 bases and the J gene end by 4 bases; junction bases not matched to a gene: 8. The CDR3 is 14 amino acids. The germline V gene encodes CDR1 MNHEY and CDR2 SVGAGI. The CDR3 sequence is CASSTGTAFYGYTF. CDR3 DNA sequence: TGTGCCAGCAGCACCGGGACAGCTTTCTATGGCTACACCTTC.

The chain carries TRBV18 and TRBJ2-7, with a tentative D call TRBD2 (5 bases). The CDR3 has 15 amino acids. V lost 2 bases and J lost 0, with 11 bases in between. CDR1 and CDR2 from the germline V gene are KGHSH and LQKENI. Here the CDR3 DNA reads TGTGCCAGCTCACCAACCAGACGGGACTCCTACGAGCAGTACTTC. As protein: CASSPTRRDSYEQYF.

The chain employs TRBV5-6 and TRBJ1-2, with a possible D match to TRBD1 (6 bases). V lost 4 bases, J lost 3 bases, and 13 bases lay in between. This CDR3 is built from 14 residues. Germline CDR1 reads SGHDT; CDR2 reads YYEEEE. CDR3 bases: TGTGCCAGCAGCACTCAGGGGCCCTACTATGGCTACACCTTC. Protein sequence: CASSTQGPYYGYTF.

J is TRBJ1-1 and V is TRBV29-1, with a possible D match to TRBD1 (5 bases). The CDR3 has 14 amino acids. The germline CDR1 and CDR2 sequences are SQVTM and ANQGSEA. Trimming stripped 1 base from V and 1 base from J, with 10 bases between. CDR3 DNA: TGCAGCGTTGAAGGGGTAGGACAGAACACTGAAGCTTTCTTT. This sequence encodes CSVEGVGQNTEAFF. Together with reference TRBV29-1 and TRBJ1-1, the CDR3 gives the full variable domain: SAVISQKPSRDICQRGTSLTIQCQVDSQVTMMFWYRQQPGQSLTLIATANQGSEATYESGFVIDKFPISRPNLTFSTLTVSNMSPEDSSIYLCSVEGVGQNTEAFFGQGTRLTVV.

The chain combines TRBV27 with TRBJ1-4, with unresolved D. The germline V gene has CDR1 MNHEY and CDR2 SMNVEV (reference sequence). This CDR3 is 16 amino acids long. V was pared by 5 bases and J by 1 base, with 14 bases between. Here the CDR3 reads CASSRVTAGTNEKLFF. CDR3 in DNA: TGTGCCAGCAGTAGAGTCACAGCGGGAACTAATGAAAAACTGTTTTTT.